This is a list of T cell receptor beta chains from one sample in a study of STAT5B mutations in CD4+ large granular lymphocyte leukemia. Assay: immunoSEQ multiplex PCR; the TCRdb copy retains only in-frame clones and omits some. The table has tens of thousands of clones, 71% seen once. Sequencing input: CD4+ T cells from blood buffy coats. The receptors originated from a human donor in good health. CDR3s include the opening cysteine and the closing phenylalanine or tryptophan. The order of the fields is D gene, V gene, J gene, clone size, CDR3 protein, CDR3 DNA. D genes are given only for firm matches. Expanded clones are given a class, and other clones once, few, many or no size at all.

-	TRBV7-2	TRBJ1-5	few	CASSSRVGLGNQPQHF	TGTGCCAGCAGCTCCCGAGTTGGGCTTGGCAATCAGCCCCAGCATTTT
TRBD2	TRBV7-2	TRBJ2-5	-	CASSLEPRGGQETQYF	TGTGCCAGCAGCTTAGAGCCGCGGGGGGGGCAAGAGACCCAGTACTTC
-	TRBV10-1	TRBJ2-5	-	CASSESGVETQYF	TGCGCCAGCAGTGAGTCGGGGGTAGAGACCCAGTACTTC
-	TRBV6-5	TRBJ2-3	-	CASSDPGAYTQYF	TGTGCCAGCAGTGACCCGGGGGCATATACGCAGTATTTT
-	TRBV18	TRBJ1-2	-	CASSPEAGVVYGYTF	TGTGCCAGCTCTCCAGAAGCGGGGGTCGTTTATGGCTACACCTTC
-	TRBV2	TRBJ2-2	-	CATRAGDTGELFF	TGTGCCACCCGGGCAGGGGACACCGGGGAGCTGTTTTTT
-	TRBV19	TRBJ2-7	-	CASTQGDLQQYF	TGTGCCAGTACTCAGGGGGACTTGCAGCAGTACTTC
-	TRBV28	TRBJ2-7	once	CASSYTSYEQYF	TGTGCCAGCAGTTATACAAGCTACGAGCAGTACTTC
-	TRBV7-9	TRBJ2-2	-	CASRWLTDSYTGELFF	TGTGCCAGCAGGTGGCTCACCGACAGTTACACCGGGGAGCTGTTTTTT
-	TRBV21-1	TRBJ1-5	-	CASSKGNSNQPQHF	TGTGCCAGCAGCAAGGGGAATAGCAATCAGCCCCAGCATTTT
-	TRBV6-5	TRBJ2-7	-	CASSNRVAYEQYF	TGTGCCAGCAGCAACAGGGTGGCCTACGAGCAGTACTTC
TRBD2	TRBV6-6	TRBJ2-3	-	CASSRPGLATDTQYF	TGTGCCAGCAGTCGACCGGGACTAGCGACAGATACGCAGTATTTT
-	TRBV6-5	TRBJ2-7	-	CASSYGGKEQYF	TGTGCCAGCAGTTACGGGGGAAAGGAGCAGTACTTC
TRBD1	TRBV28	TRBJ1-4	-	CASSPARGLLEKLFF	TGTGCCAGCAGTCCGGCGAGGGGGCTTCTTGAAAAACTGTTTTTT
-	TRBV6-1	TRBJ1-6	-	CASSEDPGGSSYNSPLHF	TGTGCCAGCAGTGAAGACCCGGGAGGGAGCTCCTATAATTCACCCCTCCACTTT
-	TRBV19	TRBJ1-6	-	CASSIGQTGSYNSPLHF	TGTGCCAGTAGTATCGGACAGACGGGCTCCTATAATTCACCCCTCCACTTT
TRBD1	TRBV6-6	TRBJ2-7	-	CASRGGQEPYEQYF	TGTGCCAGCAGGGGGGGACAGGAGCCCTACGAGCAGTACTTC
-	TRBV19	TRBJ1-4	-	CASRPHRDTYATNEKLFF	TGTGCCAGTAGACCTCACCGGGATACTTATGCAACTAATGAAAAACTGTTTTTT
-	TRBV18	TRBJ1-2	-	CASSPPGVYGYTF	TGTGCCAGCTCACCTCCAGGGGTCTATGGCTACACCTTC
TRBD2	TRBV7-7	TRBJ2-3	-	CASSPAVAGGPDTQYF	TGTGCTAGCAGCCCAGCGGTAGCGGGGGGGCCAGATACGCAGTATTTT
-	TRBV19	TRBJ1-2	few	CASTPGAGGYTF	TGTGCCAGTACCCCGGGTGCCGGGGGCTACACCTTC
TRBD1	TRBV5-1	TRBJ2-7	few	CASSLMGQGSRF	TGCGCCAGCAGCTTGATGGGACAGGGGAGCCGCTTC
-	TRBV5-1	TRBJ1-1	-	CASSLVAGTGTEAFF	TGCGCCAGCAGCTTGGTGGCAGGCACTGGCACTGAAGCTTTCTTT
TRBD1	TRBV7-8	TRBJ1-1	-	CASSLAPGGGGTEAFF	TGTGCCAGCAGCTTAGCTCCCGGAGGGGGCGGCACTGAAGCTTTCTTT
-	TRBV5-1	TRBJ2-1	-	CASSTDGSSYNEQFF	TGCGCCAGCAGCACGGACGGGAGCTCCTACAATGAGCAGTTCTTC
-	TRBV10-3	TRBJ2-4	-	CAISDKDIQYF	TGTGCCATCAGTGATAAGGACATTCAGTACTTC
-	TRBV30	TRBJ2-6	-	CAWSGRGANVLTF	TGTGCCTGGAGTGGACGGGGGGCCAACGTCCTGACTTTC
TRBD1	TRBV7-2	TRBJ2-2	few	CASSRGQGGTGELFF	TGTGCCAGCTCTCGGGGACAGGGGGGAACCGGGGAGCTGTTTTTT
-	TRBV7-2	TRBJ2-1	-	CASSLERLSYNEQFF	TGTGCCAGCAGCTTAGAACGGCTTAGCTACAATGAGCAGTTCTTC
TRBD1	TRBV2	TRBJ2-1	-	CASSDRAGGLDEQFF	TGTGCCAGCAGTGATAGGGCAGGGGGCCTCGATGAGCAGTTCTTC
TRBD1	TRBV30	TRBJ1-2	-	CAWGRGPNYGYTF	TGTGCCTGGGGTAGGGGGCCTAACTATGGCTACACCTTC
TRBD1	TRBV5-8	TRBJ2-1	-	CAAARDREEYEQFF	TGTGCCGCAGCCCGGGACAGGGAGGAGTATGAGCAGTTCTTC
-	TRBV28	TRBJ1-1	-	CASSLSGMLLAFF	TGTGCCAGCAGTTTATCTGGGATGTTACTAGCTTTCTTT
TRBD1	TRBV7-6	TRBJ1-5	-	CASSLDTGGGQPQHF	TGTGCCAGCAGCTTAGACACAGGGGGCGGACAGCCCCAGCATTTT
-	TRBV6-6	TRBJ1-6	-	CASRIDPRGSPLHF	TGTGCCAGCAGAATCGACCCCCGCGGTTCACCCCTCCACTTT
TRBD1	TRBV7-9	TRBJ1-2	-	CASSLGSGQSYGYTF	TGTGCCAGCAGTTTGGGGTCGGGACAGAGCTATGGCTACACCTTC
-	TRBV6-6	TRBJ1-1	-	CASTPGTEAFF	TGTGCCAGCACTCCCGGCACTGAAGCTTTCTTT
-	TRBV11-2	TRBJ1-6	-	CASSLATRGGSNSPLHF	TGTGCCAGCAGCTTAGCCACTCGAGGGGGGAGTAATTCACCCCTCCACTTT